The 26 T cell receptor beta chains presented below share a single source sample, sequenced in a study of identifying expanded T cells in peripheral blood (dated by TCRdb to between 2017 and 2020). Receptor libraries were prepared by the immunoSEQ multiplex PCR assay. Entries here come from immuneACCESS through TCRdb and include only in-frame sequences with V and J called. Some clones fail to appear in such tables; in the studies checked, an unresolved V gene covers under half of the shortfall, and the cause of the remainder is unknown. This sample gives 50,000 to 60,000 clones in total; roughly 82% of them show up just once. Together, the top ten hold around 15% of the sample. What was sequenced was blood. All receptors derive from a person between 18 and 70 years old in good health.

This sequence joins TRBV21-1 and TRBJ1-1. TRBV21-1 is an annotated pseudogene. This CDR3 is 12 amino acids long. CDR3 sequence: CASSKSKGEAFF. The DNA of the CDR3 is TGTGCCAGCAGCAAATCGAAGGGCGAAGCTTTCTTT.

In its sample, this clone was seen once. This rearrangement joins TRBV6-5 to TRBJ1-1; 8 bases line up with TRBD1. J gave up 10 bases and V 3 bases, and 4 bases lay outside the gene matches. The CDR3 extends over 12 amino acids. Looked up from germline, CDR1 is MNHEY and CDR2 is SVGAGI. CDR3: CASSYHQGAAFF. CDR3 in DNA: TGTGCCAGCAGTTATCATCAGGGGGCAGCTTTCTTT.

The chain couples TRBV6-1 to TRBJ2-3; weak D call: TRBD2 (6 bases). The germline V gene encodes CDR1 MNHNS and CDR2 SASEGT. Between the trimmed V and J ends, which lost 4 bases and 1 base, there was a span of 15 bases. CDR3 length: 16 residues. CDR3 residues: CASSGRWAGRTDTQYF. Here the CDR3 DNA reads TGTGCCAGCAGTGGCCGCTGGGCGGGGCGCACAGATACGCAGTATTTT.

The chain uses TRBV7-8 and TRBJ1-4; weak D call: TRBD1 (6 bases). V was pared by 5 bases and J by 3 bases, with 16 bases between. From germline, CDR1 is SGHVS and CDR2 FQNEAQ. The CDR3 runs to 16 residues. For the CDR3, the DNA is TGTGCCAGCAGCCCCAGGGGCAGGGGTGCTAATGAAAAACTGTTTTTT. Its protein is CASSPRGRGANEKLFF.

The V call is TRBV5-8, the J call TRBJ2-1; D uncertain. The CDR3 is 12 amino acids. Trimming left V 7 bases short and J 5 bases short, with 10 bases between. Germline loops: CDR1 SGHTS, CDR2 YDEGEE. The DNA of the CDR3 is TGTGCCAGCGAACGTGCCAACAATGAGCAGTTCTTC. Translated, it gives CASERANNEQFF.

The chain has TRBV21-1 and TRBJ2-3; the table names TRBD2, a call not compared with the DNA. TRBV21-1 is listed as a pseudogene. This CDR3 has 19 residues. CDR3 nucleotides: TGTGCCAGCAGCCCCAGAGGTGGTAGCGGGACGGGAGGGGCAGATACGCAGTATTTT. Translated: CASSPRGGSGTGGADTQYF.

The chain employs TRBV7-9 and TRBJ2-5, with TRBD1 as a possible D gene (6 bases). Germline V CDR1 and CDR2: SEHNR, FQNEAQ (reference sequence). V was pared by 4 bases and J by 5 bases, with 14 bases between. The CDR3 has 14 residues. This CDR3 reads CASSSADSAETQYF. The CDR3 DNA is TGTGCCAGCAGCTCCGCGGACAGCGCGGAGACCCAGTACTTC. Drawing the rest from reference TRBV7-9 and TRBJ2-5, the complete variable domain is DTGVSQNPRHKITKRGQNVTFRCDPISEHNRLYWYRQTLGQGPEFLTYFQNEAQLEKSRLLSDRFSAERPKGSFSTLEIQRTEQGDSAMYLCASSSADSAETQYFGPGTRLLVL.

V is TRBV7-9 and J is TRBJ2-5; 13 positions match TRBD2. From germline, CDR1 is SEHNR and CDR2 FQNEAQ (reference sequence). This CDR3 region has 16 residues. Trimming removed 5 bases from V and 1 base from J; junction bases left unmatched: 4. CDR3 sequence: CASSRTSGGLQETQYF. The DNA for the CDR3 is TGTGCCAGCAGCAGGACTAGCGGGGGCCTCCAAGAGACCCAGTACTTC.

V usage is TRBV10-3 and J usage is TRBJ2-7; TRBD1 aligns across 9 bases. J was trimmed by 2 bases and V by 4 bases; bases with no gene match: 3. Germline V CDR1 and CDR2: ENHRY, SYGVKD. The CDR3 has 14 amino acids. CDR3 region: CAISVDRGPYEQYF. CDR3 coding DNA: TGTGCCATCAGTGTGGACAGGGGCCCCTACGAGCAGTACTTC.

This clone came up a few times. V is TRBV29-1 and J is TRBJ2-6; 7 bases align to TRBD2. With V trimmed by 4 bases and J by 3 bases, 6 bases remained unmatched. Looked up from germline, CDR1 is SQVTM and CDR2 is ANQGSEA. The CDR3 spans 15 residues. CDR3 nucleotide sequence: TGCAGCGTTGTAACCAGGGAGGGTGGGGCCAACGTCCTGACTTTC. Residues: CSVVTREGGANVLTF. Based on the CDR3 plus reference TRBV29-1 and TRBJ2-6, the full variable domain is SAVISQKPSRDICQRGTSLTIQCQVDSQVTMMFWYRQQPGQSLTLIATANQGSEATYESGFVIDKFPISRPNLTFSTLTVSNMSPEDSSIYLCSVVTREGGANVLTFGAGSRLTVL.

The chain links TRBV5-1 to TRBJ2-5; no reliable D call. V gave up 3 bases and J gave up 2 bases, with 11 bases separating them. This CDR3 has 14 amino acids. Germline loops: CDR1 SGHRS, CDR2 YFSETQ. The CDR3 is CASSSGERQETQYF. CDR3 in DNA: TGCGCCAGCAGCTCCGGAGAAAGGCAAGAGACCCAGTACTTC.

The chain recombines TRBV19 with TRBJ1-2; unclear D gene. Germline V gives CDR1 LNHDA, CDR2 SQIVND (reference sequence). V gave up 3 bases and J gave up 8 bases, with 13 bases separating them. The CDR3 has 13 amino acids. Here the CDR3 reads CASSISDWGGYTF. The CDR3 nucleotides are TGTGCCAGTAGTATCTCCGATTGGGGAGGCTACACCTTC. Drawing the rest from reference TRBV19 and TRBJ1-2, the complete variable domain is DGGITQSPKYLFRKEGQNVTLSCEQNLNHDAMYWYRQDPGQGLRLIYYSQIVNDFQKGDIAEGYSVSREKKESFPLTVTSAQKNPTAFYLCASSISDWGGYTFGSGTRLTVV.

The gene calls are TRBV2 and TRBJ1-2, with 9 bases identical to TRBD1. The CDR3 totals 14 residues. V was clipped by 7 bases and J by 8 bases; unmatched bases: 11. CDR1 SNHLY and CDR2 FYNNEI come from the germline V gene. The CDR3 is CASMGNRGLKGYTF. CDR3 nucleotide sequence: TGTGCCAGCATGGGAAACAGGGGGCTAAAAGGCTACACCTTC.

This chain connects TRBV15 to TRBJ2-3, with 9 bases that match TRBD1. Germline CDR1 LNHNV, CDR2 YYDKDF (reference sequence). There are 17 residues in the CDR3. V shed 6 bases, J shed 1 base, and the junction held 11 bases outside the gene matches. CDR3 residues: CATRSPTGDRGTDTQYF. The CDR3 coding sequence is TGTGCCACCAGGTCTCCGACGGGGGACAGGGGCACAGATACGCAGTATTTT.

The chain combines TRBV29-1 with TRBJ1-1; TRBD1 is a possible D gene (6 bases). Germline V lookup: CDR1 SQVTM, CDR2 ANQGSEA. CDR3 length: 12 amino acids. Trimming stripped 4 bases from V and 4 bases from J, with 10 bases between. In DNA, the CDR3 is TGCAGCGTTGTACAGGGAGTCACTGAAGCTTTCTTT. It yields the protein CSVVQGVTEAFF.

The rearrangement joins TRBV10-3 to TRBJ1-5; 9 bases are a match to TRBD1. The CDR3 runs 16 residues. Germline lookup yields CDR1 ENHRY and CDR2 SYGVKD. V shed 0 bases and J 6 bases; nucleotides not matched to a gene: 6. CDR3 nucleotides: TGTGCCATCAGTGAGTCGACAGGGACAGGGAGTCAGCCCCAGCATTTT. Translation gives CAISESTGTGSQPQHF.

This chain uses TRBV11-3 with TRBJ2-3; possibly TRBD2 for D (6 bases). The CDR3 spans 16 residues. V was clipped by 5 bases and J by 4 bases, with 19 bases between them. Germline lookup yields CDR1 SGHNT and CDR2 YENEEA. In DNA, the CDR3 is TGTGCCAGCAGCCCAGGGCAGGGAAGGGAGGCAGATACGCAGTATTTT. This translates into CASSPGQGREADTQYF.

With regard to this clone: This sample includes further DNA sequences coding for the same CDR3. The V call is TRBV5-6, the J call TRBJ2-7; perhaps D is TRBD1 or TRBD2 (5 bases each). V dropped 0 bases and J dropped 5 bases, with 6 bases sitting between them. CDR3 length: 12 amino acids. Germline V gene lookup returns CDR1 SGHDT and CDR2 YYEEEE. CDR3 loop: CASSLVGDEQYF. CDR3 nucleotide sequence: TGTGCCAGCAGCTTGGTGGGGGACGAGCAGTACTTC.

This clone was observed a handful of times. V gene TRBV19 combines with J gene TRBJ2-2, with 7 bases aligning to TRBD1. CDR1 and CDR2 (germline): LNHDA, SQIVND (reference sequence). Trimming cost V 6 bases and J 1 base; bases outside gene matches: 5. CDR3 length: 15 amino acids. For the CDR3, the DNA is TGTGCCAGTAGCCAAGGGACAGTGAACACCGGGGAGCTGTTTTTT. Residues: CASSQGTVNTGELFF.

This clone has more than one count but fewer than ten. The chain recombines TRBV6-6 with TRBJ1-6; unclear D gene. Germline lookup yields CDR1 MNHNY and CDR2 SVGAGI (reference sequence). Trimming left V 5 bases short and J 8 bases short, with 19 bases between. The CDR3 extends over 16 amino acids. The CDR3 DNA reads TGTGCCAGCAGTAAAAACCCCCCCCAATCTCATTCACCCCTCCACTTT. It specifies CASSKNPPQSHSPLHF.

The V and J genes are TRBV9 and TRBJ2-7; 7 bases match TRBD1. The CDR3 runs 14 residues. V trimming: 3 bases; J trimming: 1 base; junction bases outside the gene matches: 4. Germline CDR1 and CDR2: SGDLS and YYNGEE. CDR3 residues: CASSAGGRSYEQYF. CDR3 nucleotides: TGTGCCAGCAGCGCAGGGGGACGTTCCTACGAGCAGTACTTC. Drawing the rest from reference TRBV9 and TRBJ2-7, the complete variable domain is DSGVTQTPKHLITATGQRVTLRCSPRSGDLSVYWYQQSLDQGLQFLIQYYNGEERAKGNILERFSAQQFPDLHSELNLSSLELGDSALYFCASSAGGRSYEQYFGPGTRLTVT.

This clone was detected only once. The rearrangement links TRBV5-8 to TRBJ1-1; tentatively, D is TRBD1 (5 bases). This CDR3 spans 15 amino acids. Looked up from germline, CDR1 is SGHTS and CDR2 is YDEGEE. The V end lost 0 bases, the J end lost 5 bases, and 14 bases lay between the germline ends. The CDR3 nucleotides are TGTGCCAGCAGCTTGGCCGCCAGGACAAGGACTGAAGCTTTCTTT. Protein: CASSLAARTRTEAFF.

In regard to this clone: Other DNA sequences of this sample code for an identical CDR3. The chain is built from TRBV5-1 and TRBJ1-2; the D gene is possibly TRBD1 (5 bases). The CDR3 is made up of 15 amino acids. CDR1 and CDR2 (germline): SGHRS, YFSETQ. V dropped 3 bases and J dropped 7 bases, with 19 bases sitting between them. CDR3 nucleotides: TGCGCCAGCAGCTCCTACCACGTCGCAGGGACTGGCTACACCTTC. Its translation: CASSSYHVAGTGYTF.

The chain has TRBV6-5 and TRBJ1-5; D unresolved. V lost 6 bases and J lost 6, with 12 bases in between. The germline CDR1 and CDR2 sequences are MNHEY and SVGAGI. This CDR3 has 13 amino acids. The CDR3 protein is CASSPIRGQPQHF. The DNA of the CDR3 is TGTGCCAGCAGCCCGATACGTGGTCAGCCCCAGCATTTT.

The CDR3 DNA reads as TGTGCCAGCAGCTTTGGGACGCGGCTAAATGAAAAACTGTTTTTT. The encoded protein is CASSFGTRLNEKLFF. The chain employs TRBV7-9 and TRBJ1-4, with D perhaps matching TRBD1 (5 bases). The CDR3 runs to 15 residues. The germline CDR1 and CDR2 sequences are SEHNR and FQNEAQ (reference sequence). The ends were cut back, 3 bases at V and 5 bases at J, with 13 bases in the middle.

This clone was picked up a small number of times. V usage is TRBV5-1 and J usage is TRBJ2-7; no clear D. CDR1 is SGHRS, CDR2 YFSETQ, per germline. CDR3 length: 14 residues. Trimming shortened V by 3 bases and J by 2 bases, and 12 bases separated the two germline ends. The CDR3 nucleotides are TGCGCCAGCAGCTCGCCGGAAAGCACCTACGAGCAGTACTTC. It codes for CASSSPESTYEQYF.